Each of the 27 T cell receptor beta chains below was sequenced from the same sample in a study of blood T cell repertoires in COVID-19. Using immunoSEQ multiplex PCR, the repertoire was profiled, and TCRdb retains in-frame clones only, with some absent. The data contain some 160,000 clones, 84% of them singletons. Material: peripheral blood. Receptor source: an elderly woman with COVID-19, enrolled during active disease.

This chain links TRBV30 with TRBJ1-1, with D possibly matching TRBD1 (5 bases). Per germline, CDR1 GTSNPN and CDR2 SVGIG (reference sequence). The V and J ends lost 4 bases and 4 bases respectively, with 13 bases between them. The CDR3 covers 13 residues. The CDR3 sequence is CAWNLDRGTEAFF. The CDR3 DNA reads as TGTGCCTGGAATCTTGATAGGGGCACTGAAGCTTTCTTT.

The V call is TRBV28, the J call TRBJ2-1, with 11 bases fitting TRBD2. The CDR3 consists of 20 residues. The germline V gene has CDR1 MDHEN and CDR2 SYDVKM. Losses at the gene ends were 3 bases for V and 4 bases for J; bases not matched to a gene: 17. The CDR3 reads CASSFPGLADLPVPYNEQFF. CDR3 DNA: TGTGCCAGCAGTTTCCCGGGACTAGCGGATTTACCAGTGCCATACAATGAGCAGTTCTTC.

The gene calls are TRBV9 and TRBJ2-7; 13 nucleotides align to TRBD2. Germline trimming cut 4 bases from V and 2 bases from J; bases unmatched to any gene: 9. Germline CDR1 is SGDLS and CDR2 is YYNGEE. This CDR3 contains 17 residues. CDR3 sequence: CASSPGLAGALPYEQYF. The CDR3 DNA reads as TGTGCCAGCAGCCCCGGACTAGCGGGGGCCCTACCCTACGAGCAGTACTTC.

The CDR3 loop reads CASSPEQGVSSGNTIYF. DNA for the CDR3: TGTGCCAGCTCACCAGAGCAGGGGGTTTCCTCTGGAAACACCATATATTTT. V usage is TRBV18 and J usage is TRBJ1-3; 7 positions match TRBD1. Losses at the gene ends were 2 bases for V and 0 bases for J; bases not matched to a gene: 7. Germline lookup yields CDR1 KGHSH and CDR2 LQKENI. The CDR3 sequence is 17 residues long. Using reference TRBV18 and TRBJ1-3 for the parts outside the CDR3, the full variable domain is NAGVMQNPRHLVRRRGQEARLRCSPMKGHSHVYWYRQLPEEGLKFMVYLQKENIIDESGMPKERFSAEFPKEGPSILRIQQVVRGDSAAYFCASSPEQGVSSGNTIYFGEGSWLTVV.

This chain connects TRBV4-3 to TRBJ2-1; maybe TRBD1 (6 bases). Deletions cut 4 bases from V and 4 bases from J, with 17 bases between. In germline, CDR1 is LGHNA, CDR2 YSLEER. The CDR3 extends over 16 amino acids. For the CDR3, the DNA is TGCGCCAGCAGCCTGAGACTCGACAGGTTTTACAATGAGCAGTTCTTC. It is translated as CASSLRLDRFYNEQFF.

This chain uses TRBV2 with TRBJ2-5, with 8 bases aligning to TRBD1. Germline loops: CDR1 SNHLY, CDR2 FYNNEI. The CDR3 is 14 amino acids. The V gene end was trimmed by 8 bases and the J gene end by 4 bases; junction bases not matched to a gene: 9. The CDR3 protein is CASQEGQARETQYF. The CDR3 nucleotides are TGTGCCAGCCAAGAGGGACAGGCGAGAGAGACCCAGTACTTC.

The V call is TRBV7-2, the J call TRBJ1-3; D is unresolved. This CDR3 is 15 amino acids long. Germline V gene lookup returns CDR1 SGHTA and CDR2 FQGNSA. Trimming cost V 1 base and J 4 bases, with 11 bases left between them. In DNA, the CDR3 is TGTGCCAGCAGCTTAGTAGCTATTACCGGAAACACCATATATTTT. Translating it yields CASSLVAITGNTIYF.

The CDR3 sequence is CASSLAFGGDDWFGHTEAFF. CDR3 DNA: TGCGCCAGCAGCTTGGCCTTTGGGGGCGATGATTGGTTTGGTCACACTGAAGCTTTCTTT. This chain links TRBV5-1 with TRBJ1-1, with D possibly being TRBD1 (6 bases). V was shortened by 0 bases and J by 3 bases, with 27 bases between the two germline ends. There are 20 residues in the CDR3. Germline V gives CDR1 SGHRS, CDR2 YFSETQ.

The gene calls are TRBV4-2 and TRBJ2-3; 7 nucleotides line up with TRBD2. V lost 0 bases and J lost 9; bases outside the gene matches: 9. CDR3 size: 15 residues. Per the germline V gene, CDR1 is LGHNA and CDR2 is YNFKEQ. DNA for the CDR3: TGTGCCAGCAGCCAAGATGGCAACCCCGGGGGGACGCAGTATTTT. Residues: CASSQDGNPGGTQYF.

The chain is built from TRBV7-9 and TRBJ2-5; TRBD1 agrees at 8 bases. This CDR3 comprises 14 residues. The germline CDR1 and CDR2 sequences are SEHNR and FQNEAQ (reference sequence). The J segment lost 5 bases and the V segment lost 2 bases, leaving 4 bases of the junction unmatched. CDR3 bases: TGTGCCAGCAGCTTACAGGGGGCCTGGGAGACCCAGTACTTC. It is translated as CASSLQGAWETQYF.

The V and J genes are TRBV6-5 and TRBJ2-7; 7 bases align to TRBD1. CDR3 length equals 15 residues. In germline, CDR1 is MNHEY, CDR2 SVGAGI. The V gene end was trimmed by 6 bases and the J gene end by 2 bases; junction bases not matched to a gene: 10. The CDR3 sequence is CASSRGQASTYEQYF. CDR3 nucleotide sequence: TGTGCCAGCAGCCGTGGACAGGCCTCGACCTACGAGCAGTACTTC.

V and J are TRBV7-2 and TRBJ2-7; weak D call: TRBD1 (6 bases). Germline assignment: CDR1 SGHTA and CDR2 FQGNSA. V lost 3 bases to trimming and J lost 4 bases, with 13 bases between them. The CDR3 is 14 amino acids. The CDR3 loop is CASSFGYRVYEQYF. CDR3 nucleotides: TGTGCCAGCAGCTTTGGATACAGGGTTTACGAGCAGTACTTC.

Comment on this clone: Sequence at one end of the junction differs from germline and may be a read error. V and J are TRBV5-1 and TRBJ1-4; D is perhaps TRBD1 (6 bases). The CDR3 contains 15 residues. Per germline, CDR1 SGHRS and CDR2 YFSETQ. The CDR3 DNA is TGCGCCAGCAGCTTGGGGACAGTCTCTAATAAAAAACTGTTTTTT. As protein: CASSLGTVSNKKLFF.

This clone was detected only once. CDR3 sequence: CASSLGQGSSGANVLTF. CDR3 coding DNA: TGCGCCAGCAGCTTGGGACAGGGAAGCTCTGGGGCCAACGTCCTGACTTTC. This rearrangement joins TRBV5-1 to TRBJ2-6; 7 nucleotides align to TRBD1. J lost 0 bases, V lost 0 bases, and 3 bases had no gene match. Germline lookup yields CDR1 SGHRS and CDR2 YFSETQ. The CDR3 consists of 17 residues. Full variable domain (outside the CDR3, taken from reference TRBV5-1 and TRBJ2-6): KAGVTQTPRYLIKTRGQQVTLSCSPISGHRSVSWYQQTPGQGLQFLFEYFSETQRNKGNFPGRFSGRQFSNSRSEMNVSTLELGDSALYLCASSLGQGSSGANVLTFGAGSRLTVL.

CDR3 DNA: TGTGCCAGCAGGCCAGGGGGCGGGAAGGAAAAACTGTTTTTT. It specifies CASRPGGGKEKLFF. The chain is built from TRBV28 and TRBJ1-4, with 8 positions matching TRBD1. Losses at the gene ends were 6 bases for V and 8 bases for J; bases not matched to a gene: 8. CDR1 is MDHEN, CDR2 SYDVKM, per germline. The CDR3 has 14 amino acids.

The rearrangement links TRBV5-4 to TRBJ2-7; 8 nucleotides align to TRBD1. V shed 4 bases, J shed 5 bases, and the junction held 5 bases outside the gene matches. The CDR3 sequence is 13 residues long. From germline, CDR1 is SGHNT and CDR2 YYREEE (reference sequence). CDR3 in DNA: TGTGCCAGCAGCAGGGGACAGGTCGACGAGCAGTACTTC. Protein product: CASSRGQVDEQYF.

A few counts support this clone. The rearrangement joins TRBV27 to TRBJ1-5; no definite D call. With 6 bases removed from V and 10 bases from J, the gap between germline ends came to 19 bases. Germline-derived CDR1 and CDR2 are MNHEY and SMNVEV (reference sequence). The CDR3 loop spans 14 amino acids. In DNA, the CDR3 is TGTGCCAGCAGCCCTACTTATGTTGCGTCCCCCCAGCATTTT. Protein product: CASSPTYVASPQHF.

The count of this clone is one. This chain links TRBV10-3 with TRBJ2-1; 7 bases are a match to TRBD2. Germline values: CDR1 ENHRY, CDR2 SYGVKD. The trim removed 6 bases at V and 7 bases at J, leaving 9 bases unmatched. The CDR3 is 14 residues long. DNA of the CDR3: TGTGCCATCAGGGGGGGGACCATCGGTAATGAGCAGTTCTTC. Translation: CAIRGGTIGNEQFF.

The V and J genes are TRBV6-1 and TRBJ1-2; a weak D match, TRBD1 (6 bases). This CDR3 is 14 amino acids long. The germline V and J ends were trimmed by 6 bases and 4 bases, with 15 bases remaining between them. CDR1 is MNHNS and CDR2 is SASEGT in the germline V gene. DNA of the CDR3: TGTGCCAGCAGGACTACCAGGGGCGGCTATGGCTACACCTTC. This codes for CASRTTRGGYGYTF.

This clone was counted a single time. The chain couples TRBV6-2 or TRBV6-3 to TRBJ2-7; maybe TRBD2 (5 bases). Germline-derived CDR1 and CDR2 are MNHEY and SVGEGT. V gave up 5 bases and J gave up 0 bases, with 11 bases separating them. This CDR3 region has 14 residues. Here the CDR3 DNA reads TGTGCCAGCAGTGGCGGGTTGAGCTCCTACGAGCAGTACTTC. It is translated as CASSGGLSSYEQYF.

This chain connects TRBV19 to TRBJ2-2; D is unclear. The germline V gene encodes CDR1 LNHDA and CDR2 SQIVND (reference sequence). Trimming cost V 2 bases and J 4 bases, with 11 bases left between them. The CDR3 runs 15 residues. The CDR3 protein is CASSILGPLTGELFF. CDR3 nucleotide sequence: TGTGCCAGTAGTATATTGGGCCCCCTCACCGGGGAGCTGTTTTTT.

In DNA form, the CDR3 reads TGTGCCAGCAGTTTAACAGGGGGCAGCGGCGGGGACGGTACGCAGTATTTT. As protein: CASSLTGGSGGDGTQYF. The genes are TRBV28 and TRBJ2-3; 9 bases are a match to TRBD1. Trimming at V came to 2 bases and at J to 8 bases, leaving 14 bases not matched to a gene. The CDR3 consists of 17 residues. Germline-derived CDR1 and CDR2 are MDHEN and SYDVKM.

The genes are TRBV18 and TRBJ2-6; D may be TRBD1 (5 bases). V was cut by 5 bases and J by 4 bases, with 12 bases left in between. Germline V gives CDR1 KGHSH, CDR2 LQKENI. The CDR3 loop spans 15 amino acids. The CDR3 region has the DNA TGTGCCAGCTCAAGGGGCTACTCAGGGGCCAACGTCCTGACTTTC. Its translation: CASSRGYSGANVLTF.

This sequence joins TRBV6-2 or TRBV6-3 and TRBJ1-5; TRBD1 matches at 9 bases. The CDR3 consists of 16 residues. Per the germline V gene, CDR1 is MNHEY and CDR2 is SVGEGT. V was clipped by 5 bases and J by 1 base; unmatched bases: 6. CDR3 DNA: TGTGCCAGCAGTCGTATTACAGGGGGCAGCAATCAGCCCCAGCATTTT. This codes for CASSRITGGSNQPQHF.

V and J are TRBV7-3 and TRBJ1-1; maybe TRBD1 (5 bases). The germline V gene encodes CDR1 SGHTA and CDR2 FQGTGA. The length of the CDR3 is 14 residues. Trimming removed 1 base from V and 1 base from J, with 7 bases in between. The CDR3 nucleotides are TGTGCCAGCAGCTTAATGGGGGGGAACACTGAAGCTTTCTTT. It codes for CASSLMGGNTEAFF.

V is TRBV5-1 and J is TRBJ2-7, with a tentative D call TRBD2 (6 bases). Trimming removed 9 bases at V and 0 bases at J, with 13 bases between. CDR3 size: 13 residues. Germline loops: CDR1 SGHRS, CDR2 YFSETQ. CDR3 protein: CATARENSYEQYF. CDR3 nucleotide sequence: TGCGCCACCGCGCGGGAAAACTCCTACGAGCAGTACTTC.

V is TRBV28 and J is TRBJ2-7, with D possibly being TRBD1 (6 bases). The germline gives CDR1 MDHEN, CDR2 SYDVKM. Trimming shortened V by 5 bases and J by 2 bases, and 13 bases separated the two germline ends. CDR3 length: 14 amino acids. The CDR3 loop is CASSLQGPTYEQYF. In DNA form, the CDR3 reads TGTGCCAGCAGTCTACAGGGACCAACCTACGAGCAGTACTTC.